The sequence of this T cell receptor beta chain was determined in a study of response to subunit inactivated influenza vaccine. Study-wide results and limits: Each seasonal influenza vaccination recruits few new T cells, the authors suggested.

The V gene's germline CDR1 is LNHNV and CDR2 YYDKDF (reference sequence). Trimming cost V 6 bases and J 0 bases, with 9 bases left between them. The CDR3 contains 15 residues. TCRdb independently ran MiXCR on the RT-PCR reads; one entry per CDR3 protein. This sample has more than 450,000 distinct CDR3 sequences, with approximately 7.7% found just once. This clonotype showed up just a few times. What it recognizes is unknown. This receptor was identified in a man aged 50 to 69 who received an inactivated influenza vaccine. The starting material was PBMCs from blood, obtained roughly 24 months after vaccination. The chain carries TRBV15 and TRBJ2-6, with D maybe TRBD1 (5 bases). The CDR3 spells CATSPGYSGANVLTF. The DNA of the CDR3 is TGTGCCACCAGTCCAGGGTACTCTGGGGCCAACGTCCTGACTTTC.